This TCR beta chain was identified in a study of radiotherapy plus CTLA-4 blockade in lung cancer. Overall study findings and caveats: Strongest reported response predictors: early blood clone changes and post-radiation interferon-beta.

The assay was immunoSEQ multiplex PCR, and TCRdb's table has in-frame clones only and misses some. The sample includes some 46,000 clones, over 60% of them seen just once. V lost 1 base, J lost 5 bases, and 7 bases stayed unmatched. This CDR3 region has 15 residues. Per germline, CDR1 LNHDA and CDR2 SQIVND (reference sequence). Chemo-refractory metastatic non-small-cell lung cancer patients were treated with focal radiation plus CTLA-4 blockade with ipilimumab. Points on this clone: Its antigen is unidentified.

The receptor comes from a human donor with non-small cell lung cancer whose response to radiotherapy plus ipilimumab could not be evaluated. The specimen comprised peripheral blood, sampled from a patient treated with radiotherapy plus ipilimumab. The genes are TRBV19 and TRBJ2-5; 7 bases are a match to TRBD1. The chain's CDR3 is CASSIAATGMETQYF. The CDR3, as DNA: TGTGCCAGTAGTATAGCTGCGACAGGGATGGAGACCCAGTACTTC.